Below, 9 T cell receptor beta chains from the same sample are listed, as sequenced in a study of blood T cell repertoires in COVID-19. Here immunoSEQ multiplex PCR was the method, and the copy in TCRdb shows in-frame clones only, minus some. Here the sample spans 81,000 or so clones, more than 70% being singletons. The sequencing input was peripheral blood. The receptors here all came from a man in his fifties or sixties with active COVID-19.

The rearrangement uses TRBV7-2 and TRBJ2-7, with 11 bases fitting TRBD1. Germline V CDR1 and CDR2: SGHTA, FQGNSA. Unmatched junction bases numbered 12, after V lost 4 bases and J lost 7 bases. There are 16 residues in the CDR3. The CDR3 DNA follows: TGTGCCAGCAGCTCTCAGGGGACAGGGGGACGAAGGGAGCAGTACTTC. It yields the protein CASSSQGTGGRREQYF.

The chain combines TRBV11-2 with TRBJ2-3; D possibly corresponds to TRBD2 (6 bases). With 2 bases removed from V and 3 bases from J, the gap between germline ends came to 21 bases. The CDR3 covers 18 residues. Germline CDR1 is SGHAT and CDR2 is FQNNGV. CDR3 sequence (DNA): TGTGCCAGCAGCTTAAAGGGACTCTCGCACCTCTTAACAGATACGCAGTATTTT. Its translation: CASSLKGLSHLLTDTQYF. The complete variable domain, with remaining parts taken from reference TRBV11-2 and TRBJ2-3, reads EAGVAQSPRYKIIEKRQSVAFWCNPISGHATLYWYQQILGQGPKLLIQFQNNGVVDDSQLPKDRFSAERLKGVDSTLKIQPAKLEDSAVYLCASSLKGLSHLLTDTQYFGPGTRLTVL.

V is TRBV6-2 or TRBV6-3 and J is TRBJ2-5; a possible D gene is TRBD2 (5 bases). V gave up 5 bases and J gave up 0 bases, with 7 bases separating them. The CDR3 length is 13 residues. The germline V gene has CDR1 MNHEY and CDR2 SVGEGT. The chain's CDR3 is CASSREYQETQYF. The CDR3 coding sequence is TGTGCCAGCAGTAGGGAGTACCAAGAGACCCAGTACTTC.

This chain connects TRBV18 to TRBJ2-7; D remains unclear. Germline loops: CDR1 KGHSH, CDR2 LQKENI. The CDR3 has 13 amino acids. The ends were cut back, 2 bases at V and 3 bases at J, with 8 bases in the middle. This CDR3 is CASSPERVYEQYF. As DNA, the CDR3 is TGTGCCAGCTCACCAGAACGGGTCTACGAGCAGTACTTC. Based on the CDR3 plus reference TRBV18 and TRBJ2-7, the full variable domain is NAGVMQNPRHLVRRRGQEARLRCSPMKGHSHVYWYRQLPEEGLKFMVYLQKENIIDESGMPKERFSAEFPKEGPSILRIQQVVRGDSAAYFCASSPERVYEQYFGPGTRLTVT.

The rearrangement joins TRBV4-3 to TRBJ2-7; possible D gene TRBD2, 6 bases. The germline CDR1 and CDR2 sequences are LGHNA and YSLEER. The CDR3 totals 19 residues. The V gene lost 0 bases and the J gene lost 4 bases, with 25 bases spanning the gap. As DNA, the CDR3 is TGCGCCAGCAGCCAAGAGCCCCCGAGGCCGGGACTGGAAACTTACGAGCAGTACTTC. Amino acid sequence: CASSQEPPRPGLETYEQYF.

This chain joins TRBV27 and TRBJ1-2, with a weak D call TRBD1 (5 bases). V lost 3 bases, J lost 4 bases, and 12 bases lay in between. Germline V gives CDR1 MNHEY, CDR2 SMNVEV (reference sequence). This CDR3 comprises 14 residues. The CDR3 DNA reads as TGTGCCAGCAGTTTCCTGGACACGTCCTATGGCTACACCTTC. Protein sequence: CASSFLDTSYGYTF.

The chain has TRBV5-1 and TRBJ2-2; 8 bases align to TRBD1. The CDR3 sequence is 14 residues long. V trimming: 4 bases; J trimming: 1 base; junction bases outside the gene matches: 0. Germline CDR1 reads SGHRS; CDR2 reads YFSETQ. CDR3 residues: CASSGQGNTGELFF. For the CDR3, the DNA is TGCGCCAGCAGCGGACAGGGGAACACCGGGGAGCTGTTTTTT.

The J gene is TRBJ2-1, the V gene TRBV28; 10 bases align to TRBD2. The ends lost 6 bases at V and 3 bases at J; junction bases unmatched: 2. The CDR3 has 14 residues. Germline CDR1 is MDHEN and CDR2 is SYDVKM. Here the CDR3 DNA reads TGTGCCAGCAGGGGGACTAGCGACTACAATGAGCAGTTCTTC. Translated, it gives CASRGTSDYNEQFF.

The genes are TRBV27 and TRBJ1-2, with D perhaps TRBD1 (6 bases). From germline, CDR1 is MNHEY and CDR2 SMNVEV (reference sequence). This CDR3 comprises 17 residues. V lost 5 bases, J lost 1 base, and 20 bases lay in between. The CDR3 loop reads CASSHIPGQSFNYGYTF. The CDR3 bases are TGTGCCAGCAGTCATATACCTGGACAGTCTTTTAACTATGGCTACACCTTC.